The subject of this entry is one T cell receptor beta chain. The length of the CDR3 is 15 residues. With 1 base clipped from V and 2 bases from J, the junction kept 5 bases outside the gene matches. Germline CDR1 MNHEY, CDR2 SMNVEV (reference sequence). This entry is derived from a study of shared clonotypes between healthy human individuals. TCRdb keeps only in-frame clones here, not all; method: immunoSEQ multiplex PCR. The sample yields about a million clones, roughly 75% seen once. The sample consisted of memory CD4+ T cells sorted from blood. This sample's subset: CD45RA-negative fraction. This TCR was recovered from a man in his late teens or twenties in good health. The chain has TRBV27 and TRBJ2-7, with 7 bases matching TRBD2. CDR3 protein: CASSLYGGGAYEQYF. CDR3 nucleotide sequence: TGTGCCAGCAGTTTATATGGCGGGGGAGCCTACGAGCAGTACTTC.